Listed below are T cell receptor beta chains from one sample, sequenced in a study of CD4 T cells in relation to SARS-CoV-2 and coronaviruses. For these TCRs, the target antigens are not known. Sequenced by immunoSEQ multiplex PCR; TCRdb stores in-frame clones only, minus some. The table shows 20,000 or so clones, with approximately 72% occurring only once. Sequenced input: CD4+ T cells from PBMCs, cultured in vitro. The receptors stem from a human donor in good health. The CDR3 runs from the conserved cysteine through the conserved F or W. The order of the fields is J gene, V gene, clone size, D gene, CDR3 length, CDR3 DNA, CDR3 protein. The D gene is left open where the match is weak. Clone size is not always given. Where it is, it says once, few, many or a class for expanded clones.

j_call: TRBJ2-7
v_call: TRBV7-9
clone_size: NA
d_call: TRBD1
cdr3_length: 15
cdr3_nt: TGTGCCAGCAGCCAACCCGGGACAGGGACCTACGAGCAGTACTTC
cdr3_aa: CASSQPGTGTYEQYF

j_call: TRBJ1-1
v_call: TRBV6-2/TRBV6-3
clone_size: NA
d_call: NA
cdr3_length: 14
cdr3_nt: TGTGCCAGCAGCACACAGGTGAGGAACACTGAAGCTTTCTTT
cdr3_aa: CASSTQVRNTEAFF

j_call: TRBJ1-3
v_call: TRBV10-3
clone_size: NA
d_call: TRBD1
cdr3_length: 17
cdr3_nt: TGTGCCATCAGTGGAGACTCCGGGACAGGGGAGGGAAACACCATATATTTT
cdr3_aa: CAISGDSGTGEGNTIYF

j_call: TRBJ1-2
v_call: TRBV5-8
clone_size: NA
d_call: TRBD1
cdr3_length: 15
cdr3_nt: TGTGCCAGCAGCAAGCAGGGGGCCTATGGATATGGCTACACCTTC
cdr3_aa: CASSKQGAYGYGYTF

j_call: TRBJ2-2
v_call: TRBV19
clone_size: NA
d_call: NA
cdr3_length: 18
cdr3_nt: TGTGCCAGTCTTAAGGTCTTATATGGGGCAGGAAACACCGGGGAGCTGTTTTTT
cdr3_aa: CASLKVLYGAGNTGELFF

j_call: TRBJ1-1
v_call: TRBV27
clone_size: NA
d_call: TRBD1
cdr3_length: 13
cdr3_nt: TGTGCCAGCAGTTTCAGGGGGGCTACTGAAGCTTTCTTT
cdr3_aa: CASSFRGATEAFF

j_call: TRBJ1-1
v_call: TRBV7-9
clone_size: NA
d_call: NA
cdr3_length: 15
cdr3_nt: TGTGCCAGCAGCTTAACCAGGGCCGGGGACACTGAAGCTTTCTTT
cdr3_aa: CASSLTRAGDTEAFF

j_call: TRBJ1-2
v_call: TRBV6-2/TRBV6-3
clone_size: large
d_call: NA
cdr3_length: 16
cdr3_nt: TGTGCCAGCAGTTCCTCGGGTCTCACTAGGTCCTATGGCTACACCTTC
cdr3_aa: CASSSSGLTRSYGYTF

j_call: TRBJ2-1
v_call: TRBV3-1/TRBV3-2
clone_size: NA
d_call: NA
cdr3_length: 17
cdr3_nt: TGTGCCAGCAGCCCCCGAACCGACGGGATCTCCTACAATGAGCAGTTCTTC
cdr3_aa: CASSPRTDGISYNEQFF

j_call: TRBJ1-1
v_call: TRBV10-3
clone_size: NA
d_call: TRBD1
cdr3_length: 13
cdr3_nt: TGTGCCATCGGGTCCAGGGGGGACACTGAAGCTTTCTTT
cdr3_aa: CAIGSRGDTEAFF

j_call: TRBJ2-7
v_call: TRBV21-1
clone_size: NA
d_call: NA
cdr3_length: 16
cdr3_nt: TGTGCCAGCAGCAAAGGGGACAGGGATAGGGCCTACGAGCAGTACTTC
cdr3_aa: CASSKGDRDRAYEQYF

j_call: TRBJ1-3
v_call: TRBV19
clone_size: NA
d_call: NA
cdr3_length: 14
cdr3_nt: TGTGCCAGTAGTCACGGGGGCACTGGAAACACCATATATTTT
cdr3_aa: CASSHGGTGNTIYF

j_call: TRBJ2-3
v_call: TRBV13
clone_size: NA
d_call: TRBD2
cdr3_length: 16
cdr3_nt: TGTGCCAGCAGCTTAGGAGCAGGGAGGGTCACAGATACGCAGTATTTT
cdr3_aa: CASSLGAGRVTDTQYF

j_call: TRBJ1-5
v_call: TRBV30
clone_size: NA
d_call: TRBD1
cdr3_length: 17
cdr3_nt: TGTGCCTGGAGTTCCGGGACAGGGGTTATGGGCAATCAGCCCCAGCATTTT
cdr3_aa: CAWSSGTGVMGNQPQHF

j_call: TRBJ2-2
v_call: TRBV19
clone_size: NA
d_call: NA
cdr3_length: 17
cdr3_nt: TGTGCCAGTAGTATAAGTCCCGGGACATCGAACACCGGGGAGCTGTTTTTT
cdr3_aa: CASSISPGTSNTGELFF

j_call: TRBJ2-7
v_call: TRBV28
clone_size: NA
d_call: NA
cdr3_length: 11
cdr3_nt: TGTGCCAGCACAGGGACCTACGAGCAGTACTTC
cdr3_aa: CASTGTYEQYF

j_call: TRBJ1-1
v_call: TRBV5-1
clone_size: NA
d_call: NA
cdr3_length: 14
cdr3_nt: TGCGCCAGCAGCTTGGACAGGGCGTGGGCTGAAGCTTTCTTT
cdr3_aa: CASSLDRAWAEAFF

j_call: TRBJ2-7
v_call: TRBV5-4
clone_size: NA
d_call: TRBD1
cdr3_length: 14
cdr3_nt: TGTGCCAGCAGCTCGGACAGGGGCGAGGACGAGCAGTACTTC
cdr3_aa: CASSSDRGEDEQYF

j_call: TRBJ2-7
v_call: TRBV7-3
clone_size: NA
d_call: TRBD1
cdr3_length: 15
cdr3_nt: TGTGCCAGCAGCTATGGGACAGGGCTAGCCTACGAGCAGTACTTC
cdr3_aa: CASSYGTGLAYEQYF

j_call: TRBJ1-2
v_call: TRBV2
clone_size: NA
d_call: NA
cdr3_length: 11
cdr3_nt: TGTGCCAGCAGTTTATACTATGGCTACACCTTC
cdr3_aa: CASSLYYGYTF

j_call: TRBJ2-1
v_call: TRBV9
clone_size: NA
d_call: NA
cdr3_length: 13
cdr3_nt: TGTGCCAGCAGCCCCTCCTATTACAATGAGCAGTTCTTC
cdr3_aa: CASSPSYYNEQFF

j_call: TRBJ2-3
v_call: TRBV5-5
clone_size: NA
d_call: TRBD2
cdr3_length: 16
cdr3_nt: TGTGCCAGCAGCTTGGGACTAGCGATAAGCACAGATACGCAGTATTTT
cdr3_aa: CASSLGLAISTDTQYF

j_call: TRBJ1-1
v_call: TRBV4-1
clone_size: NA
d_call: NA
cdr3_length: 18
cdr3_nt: TGCGCCAGCAGCCAACAGGTCGGTCTGGGGCGGGTGAACACTGAAGCTTTCTTT
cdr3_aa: CASSQQVGLGRVNTEAFF

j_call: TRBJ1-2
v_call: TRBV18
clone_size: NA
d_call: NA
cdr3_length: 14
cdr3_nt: TGTGCCAGCTCGCCCGCGGACATACTCTATGGCTACACCTTC
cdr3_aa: CASSPADILYGYTF

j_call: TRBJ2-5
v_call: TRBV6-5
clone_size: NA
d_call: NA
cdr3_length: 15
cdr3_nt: TGTGCCAGCAGCCTATCACAGGGAAGGGGAGAGACCCAGTACTTC
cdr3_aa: CASSLSQGRGETQYF

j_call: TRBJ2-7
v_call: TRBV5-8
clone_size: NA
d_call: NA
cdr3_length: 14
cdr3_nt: TGTGCCAGCAGCAGGGGGGAAGGGTCCTACGAGCAGTACTTC
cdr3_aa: CASSRGEGSYEQYF

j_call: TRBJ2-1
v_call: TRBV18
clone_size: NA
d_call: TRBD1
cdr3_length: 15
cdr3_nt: TGTGCCAGCTCACTAGGACAGGGTTCCTACAATGAGCAGTTCTTC
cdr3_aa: CASSLGQGSYNEQFF

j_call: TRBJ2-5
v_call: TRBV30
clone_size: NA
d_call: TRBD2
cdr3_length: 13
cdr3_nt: TGTGCCTGTGTGACTAGCGATCAGGAGACCCAGTACTTC
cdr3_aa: CACVTSDQETQYF

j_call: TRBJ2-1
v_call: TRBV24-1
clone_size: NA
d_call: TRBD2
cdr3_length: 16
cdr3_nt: TGTGCCACCAGTGATCCCGGTTTAGCGGGAGGACGGGGGCAGTTCTTC
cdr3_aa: CATSDPGLAGGRGQFF

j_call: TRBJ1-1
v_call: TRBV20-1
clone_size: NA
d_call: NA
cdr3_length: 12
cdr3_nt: TGCAGTGCTGGTGGACTGGACACTGAAGCTTTCTTT
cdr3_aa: CSAGGLDTEAFF

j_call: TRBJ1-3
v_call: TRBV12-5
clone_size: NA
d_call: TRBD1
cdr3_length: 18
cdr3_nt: TGTGCTAGTGGTTTGGTACTCCTTCGGGACAGGGTAACCAACACCATATATTTT
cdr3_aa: CASGLVLLRDRVTNTIYF

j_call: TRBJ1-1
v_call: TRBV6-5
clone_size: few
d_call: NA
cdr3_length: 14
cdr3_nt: TGTGCCAGCAGTTATGGGGGCGCGAACACTGAAGCTTTCTTT
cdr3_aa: CASSYGGANTEAFF

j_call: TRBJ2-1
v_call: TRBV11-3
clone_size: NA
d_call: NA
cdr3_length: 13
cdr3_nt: TGTGCCAGCAGCTTATCCAGGACCGGCAGGCAGTTCTTC
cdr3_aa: CASSLSRTGRQFF

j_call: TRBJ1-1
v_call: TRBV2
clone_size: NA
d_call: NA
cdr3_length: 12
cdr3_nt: TGTGCCGGTACATGGGAGGCCACTGAAGCTTTCTTT
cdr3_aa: CAGTWEATEAFF

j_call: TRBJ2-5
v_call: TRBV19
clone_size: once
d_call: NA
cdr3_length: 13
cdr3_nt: TGTGCCAGTAGTATTTCACAGGTTGAGACCCAGTACTTC
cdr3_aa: CASSISQVETQYF

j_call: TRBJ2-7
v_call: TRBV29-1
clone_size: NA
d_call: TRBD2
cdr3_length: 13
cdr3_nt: TGCAGCGCCCTCGAGCGGGAGAGCTACGAGCAGTACTTC
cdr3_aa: CSALERESYEQYF

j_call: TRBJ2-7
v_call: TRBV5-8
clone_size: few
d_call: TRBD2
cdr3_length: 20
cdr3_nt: TGTGCCAGCAGCTCCCCTGAAAATACTAGCGGGAGGGCCGTAGAGTACGAGCAGTACTTC
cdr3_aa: CASSSPENTSGRAVEYEQYF

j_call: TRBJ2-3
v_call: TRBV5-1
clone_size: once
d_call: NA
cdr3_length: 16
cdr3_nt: TGCGCCAGCAGCGCGGGTCATGGGATGGGCACAGATACGCAGTATTTT
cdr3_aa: CASSAGHGMGTDTQYF

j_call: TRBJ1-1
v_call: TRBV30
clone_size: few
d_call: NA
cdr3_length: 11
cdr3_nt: TGTGCCTGGTTACTTGGCACTGAAGCTTTCTTT
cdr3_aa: CAWLLGTEAFF

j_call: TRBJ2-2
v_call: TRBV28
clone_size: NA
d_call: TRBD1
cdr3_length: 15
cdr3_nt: TGTGCCAGCAGTTTAGGGGACAGGGAGGCCGGGGAGCTGTTTTTT
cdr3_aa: CASSLGDREAGELFF

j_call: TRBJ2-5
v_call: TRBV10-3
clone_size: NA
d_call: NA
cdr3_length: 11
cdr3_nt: TGTGCCATCAGACAGCAAGAGACCCAGTACTTC
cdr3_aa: CAIRQQETQYF

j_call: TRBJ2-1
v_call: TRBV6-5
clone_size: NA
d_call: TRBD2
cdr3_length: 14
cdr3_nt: TGTGCCAGCAGTCTTAGCGGGATCTACAATGAGCAGTTCTTC
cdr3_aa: CASSLSGIYNEQFF

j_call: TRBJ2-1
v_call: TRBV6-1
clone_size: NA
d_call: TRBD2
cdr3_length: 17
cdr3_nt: TGTGCCAGCAGTGAAATCCCCTGGAAGCGGGAGCACCATGAGCAGTTCTTC
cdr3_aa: CASSEIPWKREHHEQFF

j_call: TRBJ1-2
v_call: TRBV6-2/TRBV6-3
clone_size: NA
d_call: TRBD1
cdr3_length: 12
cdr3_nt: TGTGCCAGCAGTCCCGGACAGGGAGGCTACACCTTC
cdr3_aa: CASSPGQGGYTF

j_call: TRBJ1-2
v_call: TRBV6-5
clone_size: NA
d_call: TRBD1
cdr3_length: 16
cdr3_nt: TGTGCCAGCAGTTACTCGAATCCGGACAGGGGATGGGGCTACACCTTC
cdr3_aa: CASSYSNPDRGWGYTF

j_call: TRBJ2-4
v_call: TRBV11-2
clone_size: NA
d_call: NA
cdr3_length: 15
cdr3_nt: TGTGCCAGCAGCTTAGACAGGGCTACCAAAAACATTCAGTACTTC
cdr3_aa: CASSLDRATKNIQYF